This T cell receptor (beta chain) was sequenced in a study of OX40 agonist ivuxolimab in advanced cancers. Background on the study: Earlier anti-PD-1, anti-PD-L1 or anti-CTLA-4 therapy was permitted; roughly 40% had received some.

The CDR3 loop spans 13 amino acids. Germline CDR1 and CDR2: SGHNT and YENEEA. The V and J ends lost 1 base and 4 bases respectively, with 4 bases between them. Patients with a history of autoimmune disease or on systemic immunosuppression were excluded. TCRdb's table, derived via immunoSEQ multiplex PCR, lists solely in-frame clones and lacks some. Seen here are 50,000 to 75,000 clones, 90% observed once, and the top ten hold around 1.9%. V gene TRBV11-3 combines with J gene TRBJ2-2; unclear D gene. The clonotype comes from an adult with an advanced solid tumor such as melanoma, head and neck, liver or kidney cancer. Specimen: CD4+ or CD8+ T cells sorted from blood, collected in a trial of the OX40 agonist ivuxolimab. CDR3 DNA sequence: TGTGCCAGCAGCTTAGGCCCCACCGGGGAGCTGTTTTTT. Protein sequence: CASSLGPTGELFF. Drawing the rest from reference TRBV11-3 and TRBJ2-2, the complete variable domain is EAGVVQSPRYKIIEKKQPVAFWCNPISGHNTLYWYLQNLGQGPELLIRYENEEAVDDSQLPKDRFSAERLKGVDSTLKIQPAELGDSAVYLCASSLGPTGELFFGEGSRLTVL.